This T cell receptor beta chain was identified in a study of T cell changes during pregnancy in multiple sclerosis. The method was immunoSEQ multiplex PCR; TCRdb's version includes in-frame clones alone and lacks a portion of them. The sample has roughly 38,000 clones; about nine tenths are singletons. Per the germline V gene, CDR1 is LNHDA and CDR2 is SQIVND (reference sequence). CDR3 length equals 15 residues. Trimming took off 5 bases at V and 5 bases at J, with 15 bases between the two ends. The specimen was peripheral blood, collected in the third trimester of pregnancy. The rearrangement uses TRBV19 and TRBJ2-2; D might be TRBD1 (6 bases). The receptor was derived from a female donor in good health, enrolled as a control in a pregnancy study. In DNA form, the CDR3 reads TGTGCCAGTAGTTTAACAGGGTTGGGTACCGGGGAGCTGTTTTTT. Translated: CASSLTGLGTGELFF.